This is a list of T cell receptor beta chains from one sample in a study of blood T cell repertoires in COVID-19. Profiled with immunoSEQ multiplex PCR; TCRdb holds only in-frame clones, not every one. The table has about 190,000 clones, around 85% seen once; the top ten hold roughly 12%. Sequencing was done on a sample of peripheral blood. The receptors stem from a man between 50 and 59 years old who had recovered from COVID-19. The CDR3 runs from the conserved cysteine through the conserved F or W. Fields, in order: D gene, clone size, J gene, V gene, CDR3 DNA, CDR3 protein. D genes are given only for firm matches. Only some rows state a clone size, as once, few, many or a class for expanded clones.

>-|-|TRBJ1-5|TRBV15
TGTGCCACCAGCAGGGAAGGACAGCCCAATCAGCCCCAGCATTTT
CATSREGQPNQPQHF
>TRBD1|few|TRBJ1-2|TRBV5-1
TGCGCCAGCAGCGCCGGGCCCCCCGGGACAGGTACCTATGGCTACACCTTC
CASSAGPPGTGTYGYTF
>-|-|TRBJ2-5|TRBV6-5
TGTGCCAGCTTCCAAAGCTCTAGGAAAGAGACCCAGTACTTC
CASFQSSRKETQYF
>-|-|TRBJ1-1|TRBV5-4
TGTGCCAGCAGCTCCCTACCAGGGTCAGGTGAAGCTTTCTTT
CASSSLPGSGEAFF
>TRBD2|-|TRBJ2-3|TRBV3-1/TRBV3-2
TGTGCCAGCAACCCCCGTTTGGGGGGGAGCACAGATACGCAGTATTTT
CASNPRLGGSTDTQYF
>-|-|TRBJ1-2|TRBV7-2
TGTGCCAGCAGCTTAATTTTAATCAGGGGAGCCTATGGCTACACCTTC
CASSLILIRGAYGYTF
>TRBD2|-|TRBJ2-1|TRBV4-2
TGTGCCAGCAGCCAAGCGAGCGGGAGGGCATTAGAGCAGTTCTTC
CASSQASGRALEQFF
>TRBD2|-|TRBJ2-3|TRBV6-4
TGTGCCAGCAGTGACGTAGCGGGAAGCCAAGATACGCAGTATTTT
CASSDVAGSQDTQYF
>TRBD1|-|TRBJ2-7|TRBV5-1
TGCGCCAGCAGCTTGGACAGGGGCTACGAGCAGTACTTC
CASSLDRGYEQYF
>-|-|TRBJ2-1|TRBV10-1
TGCGCCAGCAGTGAGTCGGGGGGAAAGGTCTACAATGAGCAGTTCTTC
CASSESGGKVYNEQFF
>-|once|TRBJ1-1|TRBV7-9
TGTGCCAGCAGCTTAAGGACAGCGGGGACTGAAGCTTTCTTT
CASSLRTAGTEAFF
>-|-|TRBJ1-4|TRBV3-1/TRBV3-2
TGTGCCAGCAGCCAAGATCATAGTGGACAGACAACAACTAATGAAAAACTGTTTTTT
CASSQDHSGQTTTNEKLFF
>TRBD2|once|TRBJ2-3|TRBV5-4
TGTGCCAGCAGCTTACTAGCGGACACAGATACGCAGTATTTT
CASSLLADTDTQYF
>-|-|TRBJ2-5|TRBV24-1
TGTGCCACCAGTGTAGGAGGTTTGGAGACCCAGTACTTC
CATSVGGLETQYF
>TRBD1|-|TRBJ1-3|TRBV2
TGTGCCAGCAGTGATGAGGACAGGGATTTCTCTGGAAACACCATATATTTT
CASSDEDRDFSGNTIYF
>TRBD1|once|TRBJ1-2|TRBV7-9
TGTGCCAGCAGCTTACTCAGGGGGCCGTTCTATGGCTACACCTTC
CASSLLRGPFYGYTF
>TRBD2|-|TRBJ2-1|TRBV27
TGTGCCAGCAGTCCCTCATACGTACTAGCGGGAGGTTCATACAATGAGCAGTTCTTC
CASSPSYVLAGGSYNEQFF
>TRBD1|-|TRBJ1-2|TRBV6-1
TGTGCCAGCAGTGAAAAAAACAGGGGAGGCTACACCTTC
CASSEKNRGGYTF
>-|-|TRBJ2-3|TRBV29-1
TGCAGCGTTGAAGATGTGAGTGGTACGCAGTATTTT
CSVEDVSGTQYF
>-|-|TRBJ1-1|TRBV5-1
TGCGCCAGCAGCAGGACTTCGAACACTGAAGCTTTCTTT
CASSRTSNTEAFF
>TRBD2|few|TRBJ2-1|TRBV3-1/TRBV3-2
TGTGCCAGCAGGCCTAGCGGAGGCAATGAGCAGTTCTTC
CASRPSGGNEQFF
>-|-|TRBJ2-7|TRBV5-4
TGTGCCAGCAGCGGGAGCGGAGGAGATTCCTACGAGCAGTACTTC
CASSGSGGDSYEQYF
>TRBD1|once|TRBJ2-1|TRBV19
TGTGCCAGTAGTATTTCCTCCGGGACAGGAAGCTACAATGAGCAGTTCTTC
CASSISSGTGSYNEQFF
>TRBD1|-|TRBJ2-5|TRBV7-8
TGTGCCAGCAGCCGCAGTACAGGGGAGGAGACCCAGTACTTC
CASSRSTGEETQYF
>TRBD2|-|TRBJ2-3|TRBV9
TGTGCCAGCAGCGACAGCGTGGTACTAGCGGGAGTAGCAGATACGCAGTATTTT
CASSDSVVLAGVADTQYF
>-|-|TRBJ2-2|TRBV18
TGTGCCAGCTCACCCCGATTGTCCAGGGGAGTAGGCACCGGGGAGCTGTTTTTT
CASSPRLSRGVGTGELFF
>TRBD1|-|TRBJ2-3|TRBV19
TGTGCCAGTAGTATCTTGGGACAGCACACAGATACGCAGTATTTT
CASSILGQHTDTQYF
>TRBD2|-|TRBJ2-1|TRBV9
TGTGCCAGCAGCGGAGACGGGACTAGCGGATTCAATGAGCAGTTCTTC
CASSGDGTSGFNEQFF
>TRBD1|-|TRBJ1-1|TRBV20-1
TGCAGTGCTAAACTGGGACAGTCAGCTTTCTTT
CSAKLGQSAFF
>-|-|TRBJ2-5|TRBV9
TGTGCCAGCAGCGTAGCGGCAGGGGAGACCCAGTACTTC
CASSVAAGETQYF
>TRBD1|-|TRBJ2-3|TRBV2
TGTGCCAGCCTGAGGGACAGGGGTTATACGCAGTATTTT
CASLRDRGYTQYF
>TRBD2|-|TRBJ2-7|TRBV11-3
TGTGCCAGCAGCGGCGGGACTAGCGGTACCTACGAGCAGTACTTC
CASSGGTSGTYEQYF
>TRBD2|-|TRBJ2-1|TRBV19
TGTGCCAGTAGTCTAAGGACTAGCGAAACTTACTACAATGAGCAGTTCTTC
CASSLRTSETYYNEQFF
>-|-|TRBJ1-5|TRBV9
TGTGCCAGCAGTAATACGGGACACCATAGCAATCAGCCCCAGCATTTT
CASSNTGHHSNQPQHF
>-|-|TRBJ1-2|TRBV6-4
TGTGCCAGCAGTGACTCCGGCAGGGTTGGCGGCTACACCTTC
CASSDSGRVGGYTF
>TRBD2|-|TRBJ2-5|TRBV15
TGTGCCACCAGCAGAGATCCGGCTAGCGGAGAGACCCAGTACTTC
CATSRDPASGETQYF
>TRBD2|-|TRBJ2-1|TRBV10-3
TGTGCCACCAATACCGGGACTAGCGGTTACAATGAGCAGTTCTTC
CATNTGTSGYNEQFF
>-|-|TRBJ2-1|TRBV5-1
TGCGCCAGCGGGCCGATTCGGGATAGTACCAATGAGCAGTTCTTC
CASGPIRDSTNEQFF
>-|-|TRBJ2-1|TRBV10-3
TGTGCCATCAGTGGACAGCGGAGGGGATATGAGCAGTTCTTC
CAISGQRRGYEQFF
>-|once|TRBJ2-1|TRBV19
TGTGCCAGTAACACGGTTTTACAGGGACGGTACAATGAGCAGTTCTTC
CASNTVLQGRYNEQFF
>-|-|TRBJ2-1|TRBV27
TGTGCCAGCAGTTTATGGGCAGCCGCTGGCAATGAGCAGTTCTTC
CASSLWAAAGNEQFF
>TRBD1|-|TRBJ2-3|TRBV7-2
TGTGCCAGCAGCTACGGACAGGGGTACACAGATACGCAGTATTTT
CASSYGQGYTDTQYF
>-|-|TRBJ1-2|TRBV6-2/TRBV6-3
TGTGCCAGCAGTTACGGGGACACAAGTTCCTATGGCTACACCTTC
CASSYGDTSSYGYTF
>-|-|TRBJ1-1|TRBV5-1
TGCGCCAGCAGCTTGGCCCAGGACAGAGAAGCTTTCTTT
CASSLAQDREAFF
>-|-|TRBJ1-4|TRBV5-1
TGCGCCAGCAGCTCCAAGGTGACAGACACTAATGAAAAACTGTTTTTT
CASSSKVTDTNEKLFF
>TRBD1|-|TRBJ2-3|TRBV12-3/TRBV12-4
TGTGCCAGCAGTTTTGAAAACAGGGGCGCGCAGTATTTT
CASSFENRGAQYF
>TRBD1|-|TRBJ2-7|TRBV19
TGTGCCAGTACATCAGCGGGGACAGGGATTTACGAGCAGTACTTC
CASTSAGTGIYEQYF
>TRBD1|few|TRBJ2-7|TRBV30
TGTGCCTGGGGAGCCCCGGGACAGGGGTTTTTCGAGCAGTACTTC
CAWGAPGQGFFEQYF
>TRBD2|-|TRBJ2-2|TRBV5-6
TGTGCCAGCTCCCCTTCCACTAGCGGTATTCTGGCCGGGGAGCTGTTTTTT
CASSPSTSGILAGELFF
>TRBD2|-|TRBJ2-7|TRBV7-8
TGTGCCAGCAGCTTGACTAGCGAAGAGAACTACGAGCAGTACTTC
CASSLTSEENYEQYF
>TRBD2|few|TRBJ2-5|TRBV6-2/TRBV6-3
TGTGCCAGCAGTTGGCCTTGGGCGGGAGGTGGTGAGACCCAGTACTTC
CASSWPWAGGGETQYF
>TRBD2|-|TRBJ2-3|TRBV28
TGTGCCAGCAGTTTAACTAGCGGGAGAGGGGTTGGTAATACGCAGTATTTT
CASSLTSGRGVGNTQYF
>-|few|TRBJ1-2|TRBV29-1
TGCAGCGTTGGAACGGAGGGCACGCGGGGCTACACCTTC
CSVGTEGTRGYTF
>TRBD1|-|TRBJ1-1|TRBV5-6
TGTGCCAGCAGCTTGTTCCGGACGCGACAGGGCAACACTGAAGCTTTCTTT
CASSLFRTRQGNTEAFF
>-|-|TRBJ1-2|TRBV20-1
TGCAGTGCTAAAGCATCCGTTGGCTACACCTTC
CSAKASVGYTF
>TRBD2|-|TRBJ2-7|TRBV19
TGTGCCAGTAGTCCGCGGACTAGCGGGAGCTACGAGCAGTACTTC
CASSPRTSGSYEQYF
>TRBD2|-|TRBJ2-1|TRBV28
TGTGCCAGCAGTTTAACTAGCGGGGGGTCCTACAATGAGCAGTTCTTC
CASSLTSGGSYNEQFF
>TRBD1|-|TRBJ2-7|TRBV18
TGTGCCAGCTCACCACCGTTTTCTACAGGGGGGTCCCTCAGCTACGAGCAGTACTTC
CASSPPFSTGGSLSYEQYF